This T cell receptor (beta chain) was captured in a study of blood T cells in healthy people across ages. Findings and limits, study-wide: With unsorted PBMCs, a conclusive comparison of naive versus antigen-experienced cells was not possible. Whereas aged donors had fewer naive CD4+ cells, long-lived donors had more of them and higher diversity.

The use of a sample-barcoded 5' primer and a J-beta primer mix characterized a second PCR of about 6 to 12 cycles. TCRdb recomputed calls from the 5' RACE reads with MiXCR, one row per CDR3 protein. The sample lists fewer than 2,000,000 distinct CDR3 sequences, roughly 30% occurring once. To note about this clonotype: Its target is not known.

Each sample provided at least 5 micrograms of extracted total RNA. V lost 0 bases and J lost 6; bases outside the gene matches: 7. The V gene's germline CDR1 is MGHRA and CDR2 YSYEKL. The CDR3 covers 16 residues. The source material was blood. This sequence originates from a woman aged 25 to 39 in good health. This chain links TRBV4-1 with TRBJ2-1; TRBD2 aligns across 8 bases. The CDR3 reads CASSQEYSGAFNEQFF. Written as DNA, the CDR3 is TGCGCCAGCAGCCAAGAGTATAGCGGGGCATTCAATGAGCAGTTCTTC.